This T cell receptor beta chain was obtained from a study of blood T cell repertoires in COVID-19. Study summary: Sample material is recorded as cDNA or gDNA derived from T cells, B-cell-depleted T cells, or PBMCs.

The repertoire was sequenced with immunoSEQ multiplex PCR; TCRdb's copy has only in-frame clones and lacks some. In the table there are 20,000 to 30,000 clones, about 83% of which are singletons. V was pared by 0 bases and J by 2 bases, with 1 base of the junction left unmatched. The CDR3 runs 15 residues. Germline V gene lookup returns CDR1 SGHNT and CDR2 YYREEE (reference sequence). Sequenced input: peripheral blood. The gene calls are TRBV5-4 and TRBJ1-3; TRBD1 matches 8 bases. The sequence was obtained from a human donor in a cohort sampled during active COVID-19. The CDR3 coding sequence is TGTGCCAGCAGCTTGGAGACAGGGGCTGGAAACACCATATATTTT. Translating it yields CASSLETGAGNTIYF.